This is a list of T cell receptor beta chains from one sample in a study of T cells in Graves' hyperthyroidism and ophthalmopathy. TCRdb ran MiXCR on the multiplex PCR reads and lists one entry per CDR3 protein. The sample has a few hundred thousand distinct CDR3 sequences, around 20% seen once. Sequencing input: blood. The receptors here all came from a man younger than 30 with Graves' hyperthyroidism. The CDR3 runs from the conserved cysteine through the conserved F or W. The D gene is left open where the match is weak. The listing skips clone size in some rows; elsewhere it reads once, few, many or a size class.

D	size	V	J	DNA	CDR3
TRBD1	many	TRBV6-1	TRBJ1-1	TGTGCCAGCCAGGGGGAGGGTAGCACTGAAGCTTTCTTT	CASQGEGSTEAFF
NA	NA	TRBV12-3/TRBV12-4	TRBJ2-2	TGTGCCAGCAGTTTGCGTCCGACAGGACGTGGCACCGGGGAGCTGTTTTTT	CASSLRPTGRGTGELFF
NA	NA	TRBV30	TRBJ2-5	TGTGCCTGGAGGATCTCAGGGGTCGGTTTGGAGACCCAGTACTTC	CAWRISGVGLETQYF
NA	many	TRBV6-5	TRBJ2-7	TGTGCCAGCAATTCATTTTCCTACGAGCAGTACTTC	CASNSFSYEQYF
NA	many	TRBV28	TRBJ2-7	TGTGCCAGCAGTTCCCCCAAAGGGCTACTCTTTGGCGAGCAGTACTTC	CASSSPKGLLFGEQYF
NA	many	TRBV12-3/TRBV12-4	TRBJ1-1	TGTGCCAGCCGCCCGGGGGGGAACACTGAAGCTTTCTTT	CASRPGGNTEAFF
TRBD1	many	TRBV9	TRBJ2-2	TGTGCCAGCAGCGTACTGGACAGGTACGGGGAGCTGTTTTTT	CASSVLDRYGELFF
NA	NA	TRBV6-5	TRBJ2-7	TGTGCCAGCAGTTACGGCGGCAGTTACTACGAGCAGTACTTC	CASSYGGSYYEQYF
NA	NA	TRBV18	TRBJ1-3	TGTGCCAGCTCACCAAACTCTCGAGCGGGAAACACCATATATTTT	CASSPNSRAGNTIYF
TRBD1	many	TRBV5-8	TRBJ1-1	TGTGCCAGCAGCCTCTCCCAGGGGGACACTGAAGCTTTCTTT	CASSLSQGDTEAFF